A single sample gave rise to the 16 T cell receptor beta chains below, sequenced in a study of blood T cell repertoires in COVID-19. The repertoire was sequenced with immunoSEQ multiplex PCR; TCRdb's copy has only in-frame clones and lacks some. The sample shows under 65,000 clones, around nine tenths of them seen only once. Sample: peripheral blood. These receptors were taken from an elderly man with acute or convalescent COVID-19.

The chain uses TRBV28 and TRBJ2-7, with TRBD2 as a possible D gene (5 bases). Germline V gives CDR1 MDHEN, CDR2 SYDVKM. There are 17 residues in the CDR3. With 3 bases removed from V and 1 base from J, the gap between germline ends came to 19 bases. As DNA, the CDR3 is TGTGCCAGCAGTTTGCGCGGCGGCCCCCGCGGGTCCTACGAGCAGTACTTC. This encodes CASSLRGGPRGSYEQYF.

The gene calls are TRBV6-5 and TRBJ2-7, with D perhaps matching TRBD2 (6 bases). The CDR3 is made up of 14 amino acids. Between the trimmed V and J ends, which lost 7 bases and 3 bases, there was a span of 16 bases. CDR1 and CDR2 (germline): MNHEY, SVGAGI. The CDR3 reads CASILRGLIYEQYF. The CDR3, as DNA: TGTGCCAGCATCCTTCGGGGACTCATCTACGAGCAGTACTTC.

The chain couples TRBV19 to TRBJ1-5; a weak D match, TRBD1 (6 bases). This CDR3 is 16 amino acids long. From germline, CDR1 is LNHDA and CDR2 SQIVND (reference sequence). V gave up 5 bases and J gave up 1 base, with 15 bases separating them. CDR3 sequence: CASSWNRAASNQPQHF. The CDR3 DNA reads as TGTGCCAGTAGTTGGAACAGGGCCGCAAGCAATCAGCCCCAGCATTTT. The variable domain in full, completed from reference TRBV19 and TRBJ1-5, reads DGGITQSPKYLFRKEGQNVTLSCEQNLNHDAMYWYRQDPGQGLRLIYYSQIVNDFQKGDIAEGYSVSREKKESFPLTVTSAQKNPTAFYLCASSWNRAASNQPQHFGDGTRLSIL.

V gene TRBV2 combines with J gene TRBJ2-7; D may be TRBD1 (6 bases). The CDR3 consists of 13 residues. V dropped 7 bases and J dropped 3 bases, with 13 bases sitting between them. The germline V gene has CDR1 SNHLY and CDR2 FYNNEI. The CDR3 DNA sequence: TGTGCCAGCACCCCGACAGGAAACTACGAGCAGTACTTC. It encodes CASTPTGNYEQYF.

The rearrangement links TRBV5-1 to TRBJ2-1; D may be TRBD2 (6 bases). The V gene lost 4 bases and the J gene lost 0 bases, with 11 bases spanning the gap. Germline-derived CDR1 and CDR2 are SGHRS and YFSETQ. The CDR3 length is 15 residues. CDR3 sequence: CASSRDFSSYNEQFF. The CDR3 bases are TGCGCCAGCAGCCGGGACTTCAGCTCCTACAATGAGCAGTTCTTC. The full variable domain, its missing parts supplied by reference TRBV5-1 and TRBJ2-1, is KAGVTQTPRYLIKTRGQQVTLSCSPISGHRSVSWYQQTPGQGLQFLFEYFSETQRNKGNFPGRFSGRQFSNSRSEMNVSTLELGDSALYLCASSRDFSSYNEQFFGPGTRLTVL.

The chain combines TRBV15 with TRBJ2-1; D perhaps matches TRBD2 (5 bases). Deletions cut 8 bases from V and 5 bases from J, with 19 bases between. The CDR3 runs to 15 residues. Looked up from germline, CDR1 is LNHNV and CDR2 is YYDKDF (reference sequence). CDR3 sequence (DNA): TGTGCCACCTTAACCGGAGGAACGCACAACAATGAGCAGTTCTTC. Its translation: CATLTGGTHNNEQFF.

The rearrangement joins TRBV5-4 to TRBJ2-2, with TRBD1 matching over 7 bases. CDR1 SGHNT and CDR2 YYREEE come from the germline V gene (reference sequence). This CDR3 spans 15 amino acids. V lost 7 bases, J lost 5 bases, and 11 bases stayed unmatched. The CDR3 loop is CASARQGPGTGELFF. The CDR3 DNA sequence: TGTGCCAGCGCCAGACAGGGACCGGGAACCGGGGAGCTGTTTTTT.

The J gene is TRBJ1-1, the V gene TRBV6-4; no clear D. The CDR3 is 13 residues long. Trimming left V 5 bases short and J 7 bases short, with 14 bases between. The V gene's germline CDR1 is MRHNA and CDR2 SNTAGT. DNA of the CDR3: TGTGCCAGCAGTCAGGAGGAAGGCGATGAAGCTTTCTTT. It translates to CASSQEEGDEAFF.

The chain has TRBV5-1 and TRBJ2-6, with TRBD1 identical over 11 bases. CDR1 and CDR2 from the germline V gene are SGHRS and YFSETQ. The CDR3 runs to 17 residues. The J segment lost 2 bases and the V segment lost 0 bases, leaving 1 base of the junction unmatched. The CDR3 reads CASSLGTGGAGANVLTF. CDR3 DNA: TGCGCCAGCAGCTTGGGGACAGGGGGCGCTGGGGCCAACGTCCTGACTTTC.

The V and J genes are TRBV9 and TRBJ2-2, with 12 positions matching TRBD2. Trimming cost V 0 bases and J 4 bases; bases outside gene matches: 7. The CDR3 consists of 18 residues. CDR1 and CDR2 from the germline V gene are SGDLS and YYNGEE. Here the CDR3 reads CASSVVSSGGVGTGELFF. CDR3 coding DNA: TGTGCCAGCAGCGTAGTCTCTAGCGGGGGGGTCGGCACCGGGGAGCTGTTTTTT.

The chain is built from TRBV5-4 and TRBJ2-5; 8 bases match TRBD1. Germline lookup yields CDR1 SGHNT and CDR2 YYREEE (reference sequence). The CDR3 runs to 14 residues. V trimming: 4 bases; J trimming: 5 bases; junction bases outside the gene matches: 7. The CDR3 loop is CASSKWTGRETQYF. The CDR3 DNA follows: TGTGCCAGCAGCAAGTGGACAGGGAGGGAGACCCAGTACTTC.

The V call is TRBV27, the J call TRBJ2-1, with D maybe TRBD2 (6 bases). Germline CDR1 and CDR2: MNHEY and SMNVEV (reference sequence). CDR3 length equals 13 residues. V was trimmed by 7 bases and J by 5 bases, leaving 12 bases between them. CDR3 protein: CASTGGSNNEQFF. The CDR3 DNA follows: TGTGCCAGCACTGGGGGGTCCAACAATGAGCAGTTCTTC.

This clone was counted a single time. The V gene is TRBV30, the J gene TRBJ1-6; TRBD1 agrees at 7 bases. CDR3 length: 15 residues. Germline trimming cut 6 bases from V and 11 bases from J; bases unmatched to any gene: 16. Per the germline V gene, CDR1 is GTSNPN and CDR2 is SVGIG (reference sequence). CDR3 sequence (DNA): TGTGCCTGCCCGTTAGGGGGCCAGGGTTGGGCACCCCTCCACTTT. This sequence encodes CACPLGGQGWAPLHF.

In DNA, the CDR3 is TGCAGCGTTGAAGCCAGGGGATCCTATGGCTACACCTTC. Its translation is CSVEARGSYGYTF. The chain links TRBV29-1 to TRBJ1-2; possible D gene TRBD1, 6 bases. The V gene's germline CDR1 is SQVTM and CDR2 ANQGSEA. The CDR3 is 13 amino acids. V was cut by 1 base and J by 4 bases, with 10 bases left in between. The complete variable domain, with remaining parts taken from reference TRBV29-1 and TRBJ1-2, reads SAVISQKPSRDICQRGTSLTIQCQVDSQVTMMFWYRQQPGQSLTLIATANQGSEATYESGFVIDKFPISRPNLTFSTLTVSNMSPEDSSIYLCSVEARGSYGYTFGSGTRLTVV.

In its sample, this clone was seen once. The V gene is TRBV11-2, the J gene TRBJ2-4; no definite D call. The CDR3 is 12 amino acids. The V and J ends lost 1 base and 9 bases respectively, with 7 bases between them. Looked up from germline, CDR1 is SGHAT and CDR2 is FQNNGV. This CDR3 reads CASSLVDRIQYF. DNA of the CDR3: TGTGCCAGCAGCTTAGTAGATCGCATTCAGTACTTC.

This clone was seen a few times. The chain joins TRBV9 to TRBJ1-6; no definite D call. The CDR3 consists of 14 residues. V gave up 3 bases and J gave up 8 bases, with 12 bases separating them. Looked up from germline, CDR1 is SGDLS and CDR2 is YYNGEE. The chain's CDR3 is CASSALERDSPLHF. CDR3 bases: TGTGCCAGCAGCGCCCTCGAGCGGGATTCACCCCTCCACTTT.